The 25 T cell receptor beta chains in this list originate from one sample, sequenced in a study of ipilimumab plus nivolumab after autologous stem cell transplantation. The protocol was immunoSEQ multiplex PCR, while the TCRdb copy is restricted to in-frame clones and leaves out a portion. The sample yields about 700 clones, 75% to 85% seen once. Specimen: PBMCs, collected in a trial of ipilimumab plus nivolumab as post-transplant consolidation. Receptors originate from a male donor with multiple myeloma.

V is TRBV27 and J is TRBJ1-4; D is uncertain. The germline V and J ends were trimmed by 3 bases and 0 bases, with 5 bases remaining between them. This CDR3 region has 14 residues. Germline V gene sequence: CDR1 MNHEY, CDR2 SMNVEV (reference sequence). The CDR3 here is CASSFLATNEKLFF. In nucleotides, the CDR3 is TGTGCCAGCAGTTTCCTAGCAACTAATGAAAAACTGTTTTTT.

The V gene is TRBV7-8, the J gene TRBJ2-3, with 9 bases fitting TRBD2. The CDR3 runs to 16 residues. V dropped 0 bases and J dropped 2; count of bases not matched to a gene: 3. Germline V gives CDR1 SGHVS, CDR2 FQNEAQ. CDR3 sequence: CASSLALAGSTDTQYF. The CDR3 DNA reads TGTGCCAGCAGCTTAGCCCTAGCGGGATCCACAGATACGCAGTATTTT.

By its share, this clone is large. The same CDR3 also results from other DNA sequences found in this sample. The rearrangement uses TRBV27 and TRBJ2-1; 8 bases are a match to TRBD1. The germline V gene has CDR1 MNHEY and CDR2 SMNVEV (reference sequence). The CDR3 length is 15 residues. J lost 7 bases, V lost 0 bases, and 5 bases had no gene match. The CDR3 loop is CASSLSRGLLNEQFF. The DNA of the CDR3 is TGTGCCAGCAGTTTATCCAGGGGGCTTCTAAATGAGCAGTTCTTC.

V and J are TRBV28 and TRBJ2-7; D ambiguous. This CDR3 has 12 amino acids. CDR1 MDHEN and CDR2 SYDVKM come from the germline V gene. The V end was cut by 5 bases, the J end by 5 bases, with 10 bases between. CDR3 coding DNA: TGTGCCAGCAGTGGCGTTGGGGACGAGCAGTACTTC. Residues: CASSGVGDEQYF.

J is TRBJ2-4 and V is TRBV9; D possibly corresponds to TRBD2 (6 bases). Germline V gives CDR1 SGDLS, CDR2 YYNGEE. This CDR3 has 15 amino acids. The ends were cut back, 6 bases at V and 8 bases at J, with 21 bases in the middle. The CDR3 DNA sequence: TGTGCCAGCACACTAGGGACTTCGGCTAGTGACATTCAGTACTTC. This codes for CASTLGTSASDIQYF. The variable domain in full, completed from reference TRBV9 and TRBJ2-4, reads DSGVTQTPKHLITATGQRVTLRCSPRSGDLSVYWYQQSLDQGLQFLIQYYNGEERAKGNILERFSAQQFPDLHSELNLSSLELGDSALYFCASTLGTSASDIQYFGAGTRLSVL.

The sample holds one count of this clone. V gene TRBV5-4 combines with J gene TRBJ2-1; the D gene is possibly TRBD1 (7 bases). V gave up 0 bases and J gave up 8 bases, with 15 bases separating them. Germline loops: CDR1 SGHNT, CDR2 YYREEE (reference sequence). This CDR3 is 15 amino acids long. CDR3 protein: CASSLAPQGGDEQFF. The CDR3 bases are TGTGCCAGCAGCTTGGCGCCGCAGGGGGGAGATGAGCAGTTCTTC.

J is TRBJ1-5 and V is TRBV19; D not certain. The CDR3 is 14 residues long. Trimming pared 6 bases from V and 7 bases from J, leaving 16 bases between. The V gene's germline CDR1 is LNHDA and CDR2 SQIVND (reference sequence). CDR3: CASSPVDLGQPQHF. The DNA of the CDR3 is TGTGCCAGTAGCCCAGTGGACTTAGGGCAGCCCCAGCATTTT.

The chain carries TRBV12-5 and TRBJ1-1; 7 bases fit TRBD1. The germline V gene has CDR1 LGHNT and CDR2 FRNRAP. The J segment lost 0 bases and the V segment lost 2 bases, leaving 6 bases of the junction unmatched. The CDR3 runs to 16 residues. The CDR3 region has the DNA TGTGCTAGTGGTTTGAACGTCGGGACAGTGAACACTGAAGCTTTCTTT. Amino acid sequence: CASGLNVGTVNTEAFF.

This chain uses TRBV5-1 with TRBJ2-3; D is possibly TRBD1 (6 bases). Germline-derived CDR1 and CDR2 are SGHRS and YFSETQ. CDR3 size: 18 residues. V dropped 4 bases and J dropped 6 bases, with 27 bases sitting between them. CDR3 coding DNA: TGCGCCAGCAGCCTTGACACCCCCAGTCTCCTAGGGGGTGATACGCAGTATTTT. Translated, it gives CASSLDTPSLLGGDTQYF.

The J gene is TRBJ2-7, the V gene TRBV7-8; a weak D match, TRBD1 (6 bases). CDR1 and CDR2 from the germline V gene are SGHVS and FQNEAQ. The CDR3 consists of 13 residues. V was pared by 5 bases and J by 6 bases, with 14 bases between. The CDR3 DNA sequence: TGTGCCAGCAGCCTTCTACAGGGTGCCGAGCAGTACTTC. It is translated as CASSLLQGAEQYF.

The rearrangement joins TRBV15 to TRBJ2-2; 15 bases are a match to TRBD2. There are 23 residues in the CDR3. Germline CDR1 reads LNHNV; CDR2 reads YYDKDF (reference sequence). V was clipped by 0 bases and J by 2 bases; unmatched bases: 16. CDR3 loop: CATSRERTGVGLAGGQNTGELFF. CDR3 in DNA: TGTGCCACCAGCAGAGAGAGGACAGGGGTCGGACTAGCGGGAGGGCAAAACACCGGGGAGCTGTTTTTT.

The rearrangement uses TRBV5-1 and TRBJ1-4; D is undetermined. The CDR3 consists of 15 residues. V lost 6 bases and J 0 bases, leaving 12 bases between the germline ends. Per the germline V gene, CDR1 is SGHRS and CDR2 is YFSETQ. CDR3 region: CASTLIGATNEKLFF. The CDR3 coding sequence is TGCGCCAGCACCCTGATAGGTGCAACTAATGAAAAACTGTTTTTT.

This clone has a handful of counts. CDR3 bases: TGTGCCAGCAGCGTTGACGATACGCAGTATTTT. Translating gives CASSVDDTQYF. The chain couples TRBV9 to TRBJ2-3; no reliable D call. This CDR3 comprises 11 residues. Germline CDR1 and CDR2: SGDLS and YYNGEE. V was pared by 2 bases and J by 6 bases, with 4 bases between.

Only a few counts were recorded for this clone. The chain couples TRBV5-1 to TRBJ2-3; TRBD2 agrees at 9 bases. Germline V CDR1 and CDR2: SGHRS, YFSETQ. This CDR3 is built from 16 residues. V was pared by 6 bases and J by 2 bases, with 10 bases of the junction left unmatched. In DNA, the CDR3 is TGCGCCAGCACTGGAGGCGGGAGGGCCTCCACAGATACGCAGTATTTT. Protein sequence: CASTGGGRASTDTQYF. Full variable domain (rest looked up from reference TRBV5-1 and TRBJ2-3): KAGVTQTPRYLIKTRGQQVTLSCSPISGHRSVSWYQQTPGQGLQFLFEYFSETQRNKGNFPGRFSGRQFSNSRSEMNVSTLELGDSALYLCASTGGGRASTDTQYFGPGTRLTVL.

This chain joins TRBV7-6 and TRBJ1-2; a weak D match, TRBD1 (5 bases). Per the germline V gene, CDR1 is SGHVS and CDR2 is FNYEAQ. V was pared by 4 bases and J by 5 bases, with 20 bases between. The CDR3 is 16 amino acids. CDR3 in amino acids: CASSSRGESRKYGYTF. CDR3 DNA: TGTGCCAGCAGCTCGAGGGGTGAATCTCGAAAGTATGGCTACACCTTC.

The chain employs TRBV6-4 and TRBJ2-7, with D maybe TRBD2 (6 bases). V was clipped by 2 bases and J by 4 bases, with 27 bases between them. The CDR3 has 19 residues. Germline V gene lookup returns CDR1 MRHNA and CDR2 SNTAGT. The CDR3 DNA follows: TGTGCCAGCAGTGACCATACGGCTAGCGCATTCCCTCCGGGGTACGAGCAGTACTTC. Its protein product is CASSDHTASAFPPGYEQYF.

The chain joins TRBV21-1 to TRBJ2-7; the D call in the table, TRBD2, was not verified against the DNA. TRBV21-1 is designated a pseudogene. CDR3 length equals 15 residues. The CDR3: CASSGNMGGSYEQYF. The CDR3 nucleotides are TGTGCCAGCAGCGGGAACATGGGGGGAAGCTACGAGCAGTACTTC.

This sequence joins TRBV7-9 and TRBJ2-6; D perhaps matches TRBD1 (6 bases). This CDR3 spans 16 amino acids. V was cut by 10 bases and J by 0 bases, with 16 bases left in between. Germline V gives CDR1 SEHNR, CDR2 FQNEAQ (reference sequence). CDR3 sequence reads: CATPLWGLSGANVLTF. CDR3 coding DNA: TGTGCCACCCCCTTGTGGGGGCTCTCTGGGGCCAACGTCCTGACTTTC.

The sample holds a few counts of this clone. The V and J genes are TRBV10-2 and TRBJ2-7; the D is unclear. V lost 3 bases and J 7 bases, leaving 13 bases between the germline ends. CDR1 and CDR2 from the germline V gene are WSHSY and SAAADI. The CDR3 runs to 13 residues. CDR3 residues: CASSDQLRGEQYF. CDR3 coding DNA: TGCGCCAGCAGTGACCAGCTCCGAGGTGAGCAGTACTTC.

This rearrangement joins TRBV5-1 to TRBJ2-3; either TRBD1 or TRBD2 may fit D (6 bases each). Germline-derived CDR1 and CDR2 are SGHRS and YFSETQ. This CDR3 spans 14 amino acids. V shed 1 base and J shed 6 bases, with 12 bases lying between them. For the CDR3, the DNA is TGCGCCAGCAGCTTGTCTAGGGGGGCGGATACGCAGTATTTT. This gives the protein CASSLSRGADTQYF. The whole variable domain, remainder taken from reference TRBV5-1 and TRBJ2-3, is KAGVTQTPRYLIKTRGQQVTLSCSPISGHRSVSWYQQTPGQGLQFLFEYFSETQRNKGNFPGRFSGRQFSNSRSEMNVSTLELGDSALYLCASSLSRGADTQYFGPGTRLTVL.

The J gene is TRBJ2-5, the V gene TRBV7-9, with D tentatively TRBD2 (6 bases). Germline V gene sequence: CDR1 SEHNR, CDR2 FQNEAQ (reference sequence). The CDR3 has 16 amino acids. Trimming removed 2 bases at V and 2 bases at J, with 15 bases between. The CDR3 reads CASSLIVSGPQETQYF. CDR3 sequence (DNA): TGTGCCAGCAGCTTAATTGTTAGCGGCCCGCAAGAGACCCAGTACTTC.

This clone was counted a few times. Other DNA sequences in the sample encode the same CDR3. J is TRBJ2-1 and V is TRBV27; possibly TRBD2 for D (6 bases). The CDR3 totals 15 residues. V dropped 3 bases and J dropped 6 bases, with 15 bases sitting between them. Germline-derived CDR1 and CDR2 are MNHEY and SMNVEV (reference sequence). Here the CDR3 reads CASSLSRGLLNEQFF. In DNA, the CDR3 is TGTGCCAGCAGTTTGTCGCGGGGACTCCTCAATGAGCAGTTCTTC.

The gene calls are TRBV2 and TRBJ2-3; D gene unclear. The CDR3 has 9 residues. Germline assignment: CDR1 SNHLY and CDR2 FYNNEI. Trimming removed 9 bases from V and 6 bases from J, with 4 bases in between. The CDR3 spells CARGDTQYF. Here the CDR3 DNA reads TGTGCCAGGGGGGATACGCAGTATTTT.

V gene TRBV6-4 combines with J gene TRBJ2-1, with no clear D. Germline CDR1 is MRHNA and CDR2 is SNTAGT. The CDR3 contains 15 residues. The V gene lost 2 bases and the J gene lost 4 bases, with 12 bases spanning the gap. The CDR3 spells CASSDMGGEYNEQFF. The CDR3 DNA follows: TGTGCCAGCAGTGACATGGGCGGAGAGTACAATGAGCAGTTCTTC.

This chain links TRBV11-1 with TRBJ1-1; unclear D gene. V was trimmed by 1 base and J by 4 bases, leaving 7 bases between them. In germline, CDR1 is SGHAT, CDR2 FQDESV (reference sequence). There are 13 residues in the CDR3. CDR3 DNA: TGTGCCAGCAGCTTAGATGCGGGCACTGAAGCTTTCTTT. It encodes CASSLDAGTEAFF. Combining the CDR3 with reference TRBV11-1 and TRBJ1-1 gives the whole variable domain EAEVAQSPRYKITEKSQAVAFWCDPISGHATLYWYRQILGQGPELLVQFQDESVVDDSQLPKDRFSAERLKGVDSTLKIQPAELGDSAMYLCASSLDAGTEAFFGQGTRLTVV.